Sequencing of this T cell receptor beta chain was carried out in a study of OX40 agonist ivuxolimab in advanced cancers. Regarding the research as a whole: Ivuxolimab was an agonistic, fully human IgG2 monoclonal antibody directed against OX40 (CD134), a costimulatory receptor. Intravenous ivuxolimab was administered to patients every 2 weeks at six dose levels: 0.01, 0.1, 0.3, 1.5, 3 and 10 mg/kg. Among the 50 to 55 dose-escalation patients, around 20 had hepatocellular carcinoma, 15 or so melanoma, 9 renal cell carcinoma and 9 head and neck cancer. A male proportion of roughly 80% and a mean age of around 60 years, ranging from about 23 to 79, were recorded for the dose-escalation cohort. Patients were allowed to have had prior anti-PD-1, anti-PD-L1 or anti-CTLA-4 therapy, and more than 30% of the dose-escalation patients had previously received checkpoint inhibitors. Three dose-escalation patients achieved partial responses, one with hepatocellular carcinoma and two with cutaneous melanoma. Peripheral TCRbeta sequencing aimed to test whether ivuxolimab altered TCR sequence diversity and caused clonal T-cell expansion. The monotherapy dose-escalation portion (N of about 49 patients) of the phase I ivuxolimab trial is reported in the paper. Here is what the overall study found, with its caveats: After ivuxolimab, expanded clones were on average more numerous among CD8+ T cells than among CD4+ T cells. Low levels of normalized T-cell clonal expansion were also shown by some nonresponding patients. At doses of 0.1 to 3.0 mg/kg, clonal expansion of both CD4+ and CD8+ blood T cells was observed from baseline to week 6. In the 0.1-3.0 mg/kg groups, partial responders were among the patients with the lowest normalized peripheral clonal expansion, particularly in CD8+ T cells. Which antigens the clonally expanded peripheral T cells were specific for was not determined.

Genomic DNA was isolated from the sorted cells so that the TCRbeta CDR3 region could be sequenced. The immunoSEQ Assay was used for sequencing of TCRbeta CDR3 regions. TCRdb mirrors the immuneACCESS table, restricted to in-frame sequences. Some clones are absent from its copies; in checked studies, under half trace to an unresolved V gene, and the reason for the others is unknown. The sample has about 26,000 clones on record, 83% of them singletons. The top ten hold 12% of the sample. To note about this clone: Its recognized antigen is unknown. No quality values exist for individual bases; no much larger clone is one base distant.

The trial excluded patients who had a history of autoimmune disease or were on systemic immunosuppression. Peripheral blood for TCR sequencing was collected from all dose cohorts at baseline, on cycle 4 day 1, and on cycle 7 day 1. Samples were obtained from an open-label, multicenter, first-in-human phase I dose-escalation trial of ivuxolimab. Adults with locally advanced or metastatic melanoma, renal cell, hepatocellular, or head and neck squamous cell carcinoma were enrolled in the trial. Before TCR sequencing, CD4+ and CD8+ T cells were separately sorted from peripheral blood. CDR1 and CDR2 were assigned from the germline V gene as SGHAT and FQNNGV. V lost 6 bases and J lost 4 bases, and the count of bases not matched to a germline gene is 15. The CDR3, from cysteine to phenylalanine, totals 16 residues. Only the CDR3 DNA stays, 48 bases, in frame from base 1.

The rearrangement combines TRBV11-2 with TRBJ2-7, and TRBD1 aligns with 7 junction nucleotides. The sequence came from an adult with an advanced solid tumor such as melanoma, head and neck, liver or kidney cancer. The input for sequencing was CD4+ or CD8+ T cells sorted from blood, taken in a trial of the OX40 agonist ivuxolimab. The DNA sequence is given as TGTGCCAGCAGTACGACTGGGACAGCGACTCGTTACGAGCAGTACTTC. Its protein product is CASSTTGTATRYEQYF.